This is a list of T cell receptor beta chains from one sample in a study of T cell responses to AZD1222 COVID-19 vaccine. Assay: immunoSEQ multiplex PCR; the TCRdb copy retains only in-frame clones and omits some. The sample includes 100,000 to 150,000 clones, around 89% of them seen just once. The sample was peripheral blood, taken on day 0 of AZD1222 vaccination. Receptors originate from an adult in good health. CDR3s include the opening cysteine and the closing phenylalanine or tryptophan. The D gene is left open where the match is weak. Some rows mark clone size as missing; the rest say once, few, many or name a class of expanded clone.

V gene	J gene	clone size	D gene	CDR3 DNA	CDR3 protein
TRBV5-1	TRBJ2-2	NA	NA	TGCGCCAGCAGCTTGGGGGTTTATCTGGGGAACACCGGGGAGCTGTTTTTT	CASSLGVYLGNTGELFF
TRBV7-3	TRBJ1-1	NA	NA	TGTGCCAGCAGTCGCCACAGGCACACTGAAGCTTTCTTT	CASSRHRHTEAFF
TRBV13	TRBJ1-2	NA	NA	TGTGCCAGCAGCTTAAGACAGCCGCCTATGGGCTACACCTTC	CASSLRQPPMGYTF
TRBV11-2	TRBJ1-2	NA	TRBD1	TGTGCCAGCAGCTTAGGAGGACAGGGGTATCATGGCTACACCTTC	CASSLGGQGYHGYTF
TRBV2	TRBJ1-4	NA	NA	TGTGCCAGCGAGAGGTCGACACGGGGGGATAAGGAAAAACTGTTTTTT	CASERSTRGDKEKLFF
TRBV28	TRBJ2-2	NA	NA	TGTGCCAGCGGGACTGAGAACACCGGGGAGCTGTTTTTT	CASGTENTGELFF
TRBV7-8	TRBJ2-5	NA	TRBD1	TGTGCCAGCAGCCCCGAGCCCGACAGGGGGCTTCAAGAGACCCAGTACTTC	CASSPEPDRGLQETQYF
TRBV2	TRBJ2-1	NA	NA	TGTGCCAGCAGTGAAGGGGGGCTCTACAATGAGCAGTTCTTC	CASSEGGLYNEQFF
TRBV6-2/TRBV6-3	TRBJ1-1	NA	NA	TGTGCCAGCAGTTCCGCGACCCGGGTCTCGGGCGATCGAGCTTTCTTT	CASSSATRVSGDRAFF
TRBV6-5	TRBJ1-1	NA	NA	TGTGCCAGCAGTTACAGGGGAGGAAGGCCTAACACTGAAGCTTTCTTT	CASSYRGGRPNTEAFF
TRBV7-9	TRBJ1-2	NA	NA	TGTGCCAGCAGCTTAGGGTCCGTTGATGGCTACACCTTC	CASSLGSVDGYTF
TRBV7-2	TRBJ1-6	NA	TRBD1	TGTGCCAGCAGCCCACAGGGGGCTTGGAATTCACCCCTCCACTTT	CASSPQGAWNSPLHF
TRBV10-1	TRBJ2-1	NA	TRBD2	TGCGCCAGCAGTGCCGACCTAGCGGGGAATGAGCAGTTCTTC	CASSADLAGNEQFF
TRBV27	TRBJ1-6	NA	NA	TGTGCCAGCACCCGAACGGGGGTGGGGAATTCACCCCTCCACTTT	CASTRTGVGNSPLHF
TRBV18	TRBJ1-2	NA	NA	TGTGCCAGCTCACCCCCGACAGGAACCTATGGCTACACCTTC	CASSPPTGTYGYTF
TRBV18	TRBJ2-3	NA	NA	TGTGCCAGCTCACTGGGCAGGGTCAGTGGAGATACGCAGTATTTT	CASSLGRVSGDTQYF
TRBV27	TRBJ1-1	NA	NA	TGTGCCAGCAGATCCCACGGGGGGAACACTGAAGCTTTCTTT	CASRSHGGNTEAFF
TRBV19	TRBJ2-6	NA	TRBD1	TGTGCCAGTAGTACCGGGGACAGGATTCGTTCTGGGGCCAACGTCCTGACTTTC	CASSTGDRIRSGANVLTF
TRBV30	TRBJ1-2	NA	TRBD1	TGTGCCTGGAGTGGGGGACAGGGGTCCTATGGCTACACCTTC	CAWSGGQGSYGYTF
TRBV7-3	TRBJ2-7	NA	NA	TGTGCCAGCGGGGACGAGCAGTACTTC	CASGDEQYF
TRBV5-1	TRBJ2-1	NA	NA	TGCGCCAGCAGCTTAGAAACTTACAATGAGCAGTTCTTC	CASSLETYNEQFF
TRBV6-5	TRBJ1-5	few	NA	TGTGCCAGCAGGACGACAGGCGATAGCAATCAGCCCCAGCATTTT	CASRTTGDSNQPQHF
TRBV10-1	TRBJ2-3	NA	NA	TGCGCCAGCAGTGTGGCAGGCACAGATACGCAGTATTTT	CASSVAGTDTQYF
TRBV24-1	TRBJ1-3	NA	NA	TGTGCCACCAGTGATCCGGGACCTGGGAACACCATATATTTT	CATSDPGPGNTIYF